The 10 T cell receptor beta chains below all came from one sample that was sequenced in a study of T cell repertoires in cytomegalovirus infection. TCRdb redid the calling of the reads with MiXCR, one entry per CDR3 protein. In the table there are about 490,000 distinct CDR3 sequences, roughly 29% of which are singletons. The material sequenced was PBMCs. The receptors come from a human donor in good health (CMV status not recorded). Some clones in this sample may be carry-over from other donors' samples.

This rearrangement joins TRBV19 to TRBJ2-3; D unresolved. V dropped 3 bases and J dropped 4 bases, with 8 bases sitting between them. Germline CDR1 reads LNHDA; CDR2 reads SQIVND (reference sequence). CDR3 length: 13 residues. The CDR3 bases are TGTGCCAGTAGTATTCGAGGAGCAGATACGCAGTATTTT. It yields the protein CASSIRGADTQYF.

This clonotype was picked up a small number of times. The chain couples TRBV2 to TRBJ1-5; 8 bases are a match to TRBD1. CDR3 length equals 14 residues. The V segment lost 6 bases and the J segment 5 bases; nucleotides outside the gene matches: 6. Germline V gene lookup returns CDR1 SNHLY and CDR2 FYNNEI. Written as DNA, the CDR3 is TGTGCCAGCAGCCGTGGACAGGGCCATCAGCCCCAGCATTTT. It codes for CASSRGQGHQPQHF.

This clonotype came up a few times. The J gene is TRBJ2-2, the V gene TRBV29-1; D is unresolved. V was shortened by 2 bases and J by 16 bases, with 14 bases between the two germline ends. CDR1 and CDR2 from the germline V gene are SQVTM and ANQGSEA. This CDR3 has 11 residues. This CDR3 reads CSVEKDNVQFF. The CDR3 nucleotides read TGCAGCGTTGAAAAGGATAACGTCCAGTTTTTT.

Only a few counts were recorded for this clonotype. This chain joins TRBV28 and TRBJ2-7; D may be TRBD1 (6 bases). Germline V gene data show CDR1 as MDHEN and CDR2 as SYDVKM. V lost 3 bases and J 3 bases, leaving 30 bases between the germline ends. This CDR3 has 20 amino acids. The CDR3 DNA reads TGTGCCAGCAGTTTTATTTTTAGGGCAGGGGCCGCCCCCAGCCTCTACGAGCAGTACTTC. Translation: CASSFIFRAGAAPSLYEQYF.

This clonotype has a count of ten or more. The chain employs TRBV7-6 and TRBJ2-2; D is perhaps TRBD1 (5 bases). The germline CDR1 and CDR2 sequences are SGHVS and FNYEAQ. This CDR3 is built from 14 residues. Trimming removed 3 bases from V and 2 bases from J, with 7 bases in between. CDR3 bases: TGTGCCAGCAGCTTGCAGGGAAACACCGGGGAGCTGTTTTTT. It specifies CASSLQGNTGELFF.

This clonotype was counted between two and nine times. Written as DNA, the CDR3 is TGTGCCAGCAGCTACGGAGTTTCAGGGCAGCCCCAGCATTTT. It yields the protein CASSYGVSGQPQHF. V and J are TRBV28 and TRBJ1-5, with D possibly matching TRBD1 (5 bases). Germline CDR1 and CDR2: MDHEN and SYDVKM. This CDR3 has 14 residues. Trimming took 6 bases from V and 7 from J, leaving 16 bases between them.

The chain recombines TRBV6-2 or TRBV6-3 with TRBJ2-1, with no clear D. The CDR3 is 15 residues long. The germline CDR1 and CDR2 sequences are MNHEY and SVGEGT. Trimming removed 4 bases at V and 3 bases at J, with 13 bases between. The CDR3 DNA sequence: TGTGCCAGCAGTTCCCTAGTGGCCAACTACAATGAGCAGTTCTTC. Its protein is CASSSLVANYNEQFF.

This clonotype has ten or more counts. This chain links TRBV7-2 with TRBJ2-1; TRBD2 might be the D (5 bases). Trimming removed 2 bases at V and 1 base at J, with 9 bases between. In germline, CDR1 is SGHTA, CDR2 FQGNSA. The CDR3 totals 15 residues. The CDR3, as DNA: TGTGCCAGCAGCTTAATAGCGCGATCCTACAATGAGCAGTTCTTC. It translates to CASSLIARSYNEQFF.

This clonotype was detected only a few times. V gene TRBV20-1 combines with J gene TRBJ2-1; TRBD2 aligns across 11 bases. The CDR3 sequence is 17 residues long. Looked up from germline, CDR1 is DFQATT and CDR2 is SNEGSKA (reference sequence). The J segment lost 1 base and the V segment lost 0 bases, leaving 5 bases of the junction unmatched. This chain's CDR3 is CSARDSGRASSYNEQFF. Here the CDR3 DNA reads TGCAGTGCTAGAGATAGCGGGAGGGCCTCATCCTACAATGAGCAGTTCTTC.

V usage is TRBV10-3 and J usage is TRBJ1-1; D might be TRBD1 (5 bases). Looked up from germline, CDR1 is ENHRY and CDR2 is SYGVKD. V was shortened by 9 bases and J by 3 bases, with 8 bases between the two germline ends. The length of the CDR3 is 11 residues. This chain's CDR3 is CAILRDTEAFF. CDR3 nucleotide sequence: TGTGCCATACTCAGGGACACTGAAGCTTTCTTT.